The sample holds a few counts of the clone carrying this TCR beta chain. In the source study's methods: Researchers report that nucleated cell counts were estimated from reference gene primer amplification. Assay used: immunoSEQ multiplex PCR; TCRdb lists only in-frame clones, some missing. V and J calls and clone size are copied from that table; D and trimming were computed from the DNA. The sample holds 150,000 to 200,000 clones, approximately 88% seen once. This record comes from a study of blood T cell repertoires in COVID-19. At the level of the study: Samples of COVID-19 (acute and convalescent) were obtained from the United States, Italy and Spain. Sources were T cells, B-cell-depleted T cells, or PBMCs; the material itself was cDNA or gDNA.

The CDR3 consists of 13 residues. Germline values: CDR1 LNHDA, CDR2 SQIVND (reference sequence). Deletions cut 9 bases from V and 3 bases from J, with 12 bases between. This TCR was recovered from a middle-aged man with acute or convalescent COVID-19. Sequences were obtained from peripheral blood. The V and J genes are TRBV19 and TRBJ1-5; D ambiguous. Written as DNA, the CDR3 is TGTGCCAGCTGCGACAACCTCAATCAGCCCCAGCATTTT. This sequence encodes CASCDNLNQPQHF.